This T cell receptor (beta chain) was recovered during a study of immune cell composition in non-small cell lung cancer. Normal lung was taken at the farthest possible site, at least 3 cm from tumour. Frozen unsorted single-cell suspensions supplied the genomic DNA. General study findings and limits: Clones >0.5% enriched in tumour were rarer in adenocarcinoma (33%) than squamous (approximately 80%). Tumour TCR-beta clonality was not significantly tied to smoking pack-years.

The method was immunoSEQ multiplex PCR; TCRdb's version includes in-frame clones alone and lacks a portion of them. The table has about 2,500 clones, approximately 80% seen once; the top ten hold 15% to 20%. With regard to this clone: What it binds is unknown.

The CDR3 has 16 amino acids. Germline V gives CDR1 SGHRS, CDR2 YFSETQ. J lost 2 bases, V lost 0 bases, and 4 bases had no gene match. The sequence was obtained from a human donor with non-small cell lung cancer. Sequenced sample: non-adjacent lung tissue. The chain uses TRBV5-1 and TRBJ2-3; 9 positions agree with TRBD2. The CDR3 coding sequence is TGCGCCAGCAGCTTGGCGGCTAGCGGGGCCACAGATACGCAGTATTTT. This gives the protein CASSLAASGATDTQYF.